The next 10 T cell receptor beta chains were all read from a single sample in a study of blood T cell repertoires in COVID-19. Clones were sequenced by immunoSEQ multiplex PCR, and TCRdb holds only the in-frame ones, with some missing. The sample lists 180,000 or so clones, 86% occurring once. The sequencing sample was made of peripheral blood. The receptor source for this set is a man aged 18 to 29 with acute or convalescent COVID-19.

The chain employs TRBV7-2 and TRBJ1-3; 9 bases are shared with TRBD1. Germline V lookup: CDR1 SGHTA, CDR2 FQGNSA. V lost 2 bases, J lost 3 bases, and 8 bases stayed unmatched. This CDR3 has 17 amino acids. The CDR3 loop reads CASSLRVPGQGGNTIYF. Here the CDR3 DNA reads TGTGCCAGCAGCTTAAGGGTACCGGGACAGGGTGGAAACACCATATATTTT.

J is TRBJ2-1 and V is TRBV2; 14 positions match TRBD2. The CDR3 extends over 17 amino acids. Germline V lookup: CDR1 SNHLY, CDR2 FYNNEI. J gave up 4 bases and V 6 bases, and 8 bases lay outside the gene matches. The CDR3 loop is CASSAGLAGAIYNEQFF. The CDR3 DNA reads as TGTGCCAGCAGCGCGGGACTAGCGGGGGCAATTTACAATGAGCAGTTCTTC. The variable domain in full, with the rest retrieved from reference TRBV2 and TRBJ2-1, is EPEVTQTPSHQVTQMGQEVILRCVPISNHLYFYWYRQILGQKVEFLVSFYNNEISEKSEIFDDQFSVERPDGSNFTLKIRSTKLEDSAMYFCASSAGLAGAIYNEQFFGPGTRLTVL.

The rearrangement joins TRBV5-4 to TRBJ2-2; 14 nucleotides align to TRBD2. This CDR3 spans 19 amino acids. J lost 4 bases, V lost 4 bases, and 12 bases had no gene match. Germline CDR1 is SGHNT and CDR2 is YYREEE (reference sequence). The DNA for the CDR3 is TGTGCCAGCAGCGTACCCGGACTAGCGGGGGGTTATGGCACCGGGGAGCTGTTTTTT. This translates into CASSVPGLAGGYGTGELFF.

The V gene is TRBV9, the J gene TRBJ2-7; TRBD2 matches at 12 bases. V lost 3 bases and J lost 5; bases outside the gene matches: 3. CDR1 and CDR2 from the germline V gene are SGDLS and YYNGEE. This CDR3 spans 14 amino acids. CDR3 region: CASSDLAGGHEQYF. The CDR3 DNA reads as TGTGCCAGCAGCGACCTAGCGGGGGGGCACGAGCAGTACTTC.

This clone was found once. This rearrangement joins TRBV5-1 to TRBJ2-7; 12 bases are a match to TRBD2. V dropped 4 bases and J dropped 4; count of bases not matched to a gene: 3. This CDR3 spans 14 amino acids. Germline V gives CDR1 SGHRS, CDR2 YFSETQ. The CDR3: CASSLAGGPYEQYF. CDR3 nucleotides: TGCGCCAGCAGCCTAGCGGGGGGGCCGTACGAGCAGTACTTC.

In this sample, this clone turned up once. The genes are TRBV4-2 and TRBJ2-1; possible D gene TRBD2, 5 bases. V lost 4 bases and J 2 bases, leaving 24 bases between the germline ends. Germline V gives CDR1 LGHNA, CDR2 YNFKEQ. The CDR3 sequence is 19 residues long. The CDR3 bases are TGTGCCAGCAGCCTGCAATCCGATCCGGCGGGTCTAACCTACAATGAGCAGTTCTTC. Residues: CASSLQSDPAGLTYNEQFF.

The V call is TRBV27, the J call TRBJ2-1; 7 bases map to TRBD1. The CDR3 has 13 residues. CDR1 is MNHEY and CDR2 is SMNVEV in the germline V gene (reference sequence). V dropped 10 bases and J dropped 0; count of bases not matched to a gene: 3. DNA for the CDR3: TGTGCCACCGGGACAGACTCCTACAATGAGCAGTTCTTC. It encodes CATGTDSYNEQFF.

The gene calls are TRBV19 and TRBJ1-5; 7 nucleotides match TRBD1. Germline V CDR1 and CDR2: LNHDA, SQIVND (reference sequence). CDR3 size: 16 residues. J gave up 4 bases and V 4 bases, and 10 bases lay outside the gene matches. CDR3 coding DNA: TGTGCCAGTAGTAGAAACCGGGACAGAGCTAATCAGCCCCAGCATTTT. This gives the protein CASSRNRDRANQPQHF.

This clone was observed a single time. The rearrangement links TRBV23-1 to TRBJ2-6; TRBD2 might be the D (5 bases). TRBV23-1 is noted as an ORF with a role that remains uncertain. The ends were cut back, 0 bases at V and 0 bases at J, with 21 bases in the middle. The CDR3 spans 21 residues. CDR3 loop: CASSQSNESGDYFSGANVLTF. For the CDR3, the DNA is TGCGCCAGCAGTCAATCCAATGAAAGCGGTGACTACTTCTCTGGGGCCAACGTCCTGACTTTC.

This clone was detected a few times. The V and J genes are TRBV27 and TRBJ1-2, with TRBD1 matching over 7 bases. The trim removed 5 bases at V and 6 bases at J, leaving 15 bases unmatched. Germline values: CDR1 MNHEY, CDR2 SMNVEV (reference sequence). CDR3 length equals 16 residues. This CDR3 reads CASSPGDRIGTNGYTF. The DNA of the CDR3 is TGTGCCAGCAGTCCAGGGGACAGAATAGGAACCAATGGCTACACCTTC.